The present T cell receptor beta chain was sequenced within a study of blood T cell repertoires in COVID-19. Study background: Specimens from acute and convalescent COVID-19 originated in the United States, Italy and Spain. T cells, B-cell-depleted T cells, or PBMCs supplied cDNA or gDNA.

J was trimmed by 10 bases and V by 5 bases; bases with no gene match: 3. In germline, CDR1 is SGHAT, CDR2 FQNNGV. The CDR3 is 11 amino acids. Source study methods: From reference gene primer amplification, estimates of nucleated cell counts were derived. Method: immunoSEQ multiplex PCR; TCRdb's copy keeps in-frame clones and lacks some. V, J and clone size are those of that table, while D and trimming were read from the DNA. This repertoire shows 350,000 to 450,000 clones, 85% found once; its top ten account for approximately 3.6%. The sequence came from a woman under 30 with acute or convalescent COVID-19. This chain joins TRBV11-2 and TRBJ1-2; TRBD1 aligns across 8 bases. Sequenced input: peripheral blood. The CDR3 sequence is CASSGQGHYTF. The DNA for the CDR3 is TGTGCCAGCAGCGGACAGGGACACTACACCTTC.